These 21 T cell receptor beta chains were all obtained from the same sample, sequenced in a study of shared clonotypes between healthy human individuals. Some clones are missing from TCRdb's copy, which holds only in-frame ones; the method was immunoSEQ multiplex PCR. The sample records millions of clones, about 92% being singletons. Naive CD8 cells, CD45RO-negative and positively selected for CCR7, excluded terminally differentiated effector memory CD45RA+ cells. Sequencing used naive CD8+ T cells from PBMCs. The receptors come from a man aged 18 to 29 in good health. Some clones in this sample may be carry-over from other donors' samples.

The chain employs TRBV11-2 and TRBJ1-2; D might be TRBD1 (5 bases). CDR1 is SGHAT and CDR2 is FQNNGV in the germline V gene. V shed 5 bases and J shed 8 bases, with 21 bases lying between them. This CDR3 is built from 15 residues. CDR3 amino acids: CASSPTRGGPRGYTF. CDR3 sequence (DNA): TGTGCCAGCAGCCCAACAAGGGGAGGTCCTAGGGGCTACACCTTC.

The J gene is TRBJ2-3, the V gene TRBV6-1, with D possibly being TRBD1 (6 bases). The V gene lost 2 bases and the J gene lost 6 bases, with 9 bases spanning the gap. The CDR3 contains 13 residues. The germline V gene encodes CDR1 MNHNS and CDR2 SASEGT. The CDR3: CASSERGWDTQYF. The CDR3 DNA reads TGTGCCAGCAGTGAAAGGGGGTGGGATACGCAGTATTTT.

CDR3 protein: CSVETGVLETQYF. In DNA, the CDR3 is TGCAGCGTCGAAACAGGGGTTTTAGAGACCCAGTACTTC. The J gene is TRBJ2-5, the V gene TRBV29-1; TRBD1 matches 7 bases. Germline CDR1 SQVTM, CDR2 ANQGSEA. The V segment lost 6 bases and the J segment 4 bases; nucleotides outside the gene matches: 8. CDR3 size: 13 residues.

The CDR3 coding sequence is TGTGCCAGCAGCCGGGACAGTCAGTACTTC. Residues: CASSRDSQYF. The J gene is TRBJ2-7, the V gene TRBV25-1; 7 bases align to TRBD1. The J segment lost 10 bases and the V segment lost 6 bases, leaving 3 bases of the junction unmatched. The CDR3 contains 10 residues. From germline, CDR1 is MGHDK and CDR2 SYGVNS.

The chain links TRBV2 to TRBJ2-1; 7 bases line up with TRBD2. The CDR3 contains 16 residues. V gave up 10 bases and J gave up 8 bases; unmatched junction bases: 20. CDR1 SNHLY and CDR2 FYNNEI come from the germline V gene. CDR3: CATSGLPSNSHDEQFF. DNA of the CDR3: TGTGCCACCTCGGGACTACCATCCAACTCTCACGATGAGCAGTTCTTC.

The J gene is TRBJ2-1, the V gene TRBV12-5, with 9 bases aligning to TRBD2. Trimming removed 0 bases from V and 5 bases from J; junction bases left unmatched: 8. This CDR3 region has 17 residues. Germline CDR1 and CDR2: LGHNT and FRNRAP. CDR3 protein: CASGLVNGGRAHNEQFF. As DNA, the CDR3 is TGTGCTAGTGGTTTGGTAAATGGCGGGAGGGCCCACAATGAGCAGTTCTTC.

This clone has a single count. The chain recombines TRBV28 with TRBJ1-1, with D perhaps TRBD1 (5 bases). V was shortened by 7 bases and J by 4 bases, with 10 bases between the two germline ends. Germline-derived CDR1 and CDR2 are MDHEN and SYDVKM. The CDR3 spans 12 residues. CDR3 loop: CASTPGATEAFF. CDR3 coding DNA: TGTGCCAGCACCCCCGGGGCCACTGAAGCTTTCTTT.

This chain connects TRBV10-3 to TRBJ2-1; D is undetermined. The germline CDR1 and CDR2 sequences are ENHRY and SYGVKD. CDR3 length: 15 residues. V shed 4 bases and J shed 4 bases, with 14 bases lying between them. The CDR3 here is CAISAARQRYNEQFF. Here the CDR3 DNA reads TGTGCCATCAGTGCCGCACGGCAAAGATACAATGAGCAGTTCTTC.

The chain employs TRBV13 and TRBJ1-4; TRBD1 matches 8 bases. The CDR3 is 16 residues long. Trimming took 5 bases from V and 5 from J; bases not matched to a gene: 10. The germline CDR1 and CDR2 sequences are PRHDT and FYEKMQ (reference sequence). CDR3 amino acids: CASSQYTGGFNEKLFF. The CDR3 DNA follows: TGTGCCAGCAGCCAGTACACAGGGGGGTTCAATGAAAAACTGTTTTTT.

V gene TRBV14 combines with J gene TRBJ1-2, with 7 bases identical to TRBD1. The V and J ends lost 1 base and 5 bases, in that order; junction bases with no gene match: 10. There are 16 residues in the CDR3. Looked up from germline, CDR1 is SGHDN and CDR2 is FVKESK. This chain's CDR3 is CASSQVSNPGGYGYTF. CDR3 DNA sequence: TGTGCCAGCAGCCAAGTCTCCAACCCAGGGGGTTATGGCTACACCTTC.

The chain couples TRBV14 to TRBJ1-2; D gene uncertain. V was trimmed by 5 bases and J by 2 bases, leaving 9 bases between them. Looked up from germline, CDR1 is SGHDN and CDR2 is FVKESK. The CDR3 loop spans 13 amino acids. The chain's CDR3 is CASSAGGNYGYTF. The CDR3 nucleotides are TGTGCCAGCAGCGCCGGAGGGAACTATGGCTACACCTTC.

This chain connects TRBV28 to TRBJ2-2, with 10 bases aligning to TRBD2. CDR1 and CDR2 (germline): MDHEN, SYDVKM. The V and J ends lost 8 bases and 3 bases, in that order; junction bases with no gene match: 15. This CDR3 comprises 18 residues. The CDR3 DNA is TGTGCCAGCGGCCGCCCTCTAGCGGGAGTTTGGGACACCGGGGAGCTGTTTTTT. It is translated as CASGRPLAGVWDTGELFF.

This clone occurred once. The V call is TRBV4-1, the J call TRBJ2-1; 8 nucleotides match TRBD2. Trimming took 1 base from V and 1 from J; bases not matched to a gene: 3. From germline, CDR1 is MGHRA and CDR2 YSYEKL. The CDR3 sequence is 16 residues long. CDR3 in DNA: TGCGCCAGCAGCCAAGTTAGCGGGAATTCCTACAATGAGCAGTTCTTC. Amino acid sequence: CASSQVSGNSYNEQFF.

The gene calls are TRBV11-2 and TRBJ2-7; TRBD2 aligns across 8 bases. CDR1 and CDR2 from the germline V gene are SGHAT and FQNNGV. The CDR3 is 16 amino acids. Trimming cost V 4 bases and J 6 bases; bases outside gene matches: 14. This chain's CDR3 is CASSWALGLEVFEQYF. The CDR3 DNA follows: TGTGCCAGCAGCTGGGCGTTGGGACTAGAAGTCTTCGAGCAGTACTTC.

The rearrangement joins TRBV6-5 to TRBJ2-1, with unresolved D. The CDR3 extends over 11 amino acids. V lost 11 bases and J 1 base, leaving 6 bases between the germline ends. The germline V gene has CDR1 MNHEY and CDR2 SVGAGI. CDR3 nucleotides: TGTGCCGCCAATTCCTACAATGAGCAGTTCTTC. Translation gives CAANSYNEQFF.

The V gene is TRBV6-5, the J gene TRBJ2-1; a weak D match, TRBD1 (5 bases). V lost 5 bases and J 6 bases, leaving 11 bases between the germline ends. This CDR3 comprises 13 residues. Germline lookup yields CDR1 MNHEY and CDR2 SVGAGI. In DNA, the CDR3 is TGTGCCAGCAGTGCCGACAGCTCCAATGAGCAGTTCTTC. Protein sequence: CASSADSSNEQFF.

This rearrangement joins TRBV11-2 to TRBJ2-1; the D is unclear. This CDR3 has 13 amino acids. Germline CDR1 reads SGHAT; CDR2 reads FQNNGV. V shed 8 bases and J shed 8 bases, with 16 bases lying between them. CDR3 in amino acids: CASGPGRGDEQFF. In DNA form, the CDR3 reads TGTGCCAGCGGACCTGGGCGCGGAGATGAGCAGTTCTTC.

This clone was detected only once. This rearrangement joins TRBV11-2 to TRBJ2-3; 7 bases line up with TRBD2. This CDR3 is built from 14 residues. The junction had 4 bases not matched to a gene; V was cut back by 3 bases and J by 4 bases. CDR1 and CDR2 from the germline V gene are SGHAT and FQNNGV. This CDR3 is CASSFSGRPDTQYF. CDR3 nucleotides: TGTGCCAGCAGCTTCTCCGGGAGGCCAGATACGCAGTATTTT.

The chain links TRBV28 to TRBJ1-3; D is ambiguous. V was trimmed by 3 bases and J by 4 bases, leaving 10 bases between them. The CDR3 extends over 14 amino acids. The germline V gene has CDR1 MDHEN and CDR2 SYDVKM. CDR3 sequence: CASSLGQWGNTIYF. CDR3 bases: TGTGCCAGCAGTTTGGGTCAGTGGGGAAACACCATATATTTT. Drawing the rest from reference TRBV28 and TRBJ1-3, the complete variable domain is DVKVTQSSRYLVKRTGEKVFLECVQDMDHENMFWYRQDPGLGLRLIYFSYDVKMKEKGDIPEGYSVSREKKERFSLILESASTNQTSMYLCASSLGQWGNTIYFGEGSWLTVV.

CDR3: CASSLRPGSYNEQFF. The CDR3, as DNA: TGCGCCAGCAGCTTACGACCGGGCAGCTACAATGAGCAGTTCTTC. The chain recombines TRBV5-1 with TRBJ2-1, with D unclear. Trimming took off 2 bases at V and 3 bases at J, with 12 bases between the two ends. Germline V lookup: CDR1 SGHRS, CDR2 YFSETQ. The length of the CDR3 is 15 residues.

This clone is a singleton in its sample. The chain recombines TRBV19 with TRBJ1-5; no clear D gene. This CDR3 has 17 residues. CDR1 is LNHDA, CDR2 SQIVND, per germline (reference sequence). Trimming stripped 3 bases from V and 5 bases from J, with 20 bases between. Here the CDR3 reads CASSISDWRGGDQPQHF. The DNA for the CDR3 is TGTGCCAGTAGTATTAGCGACTGGCGGGGAGGCGATCAGCCCCAGCATTTT. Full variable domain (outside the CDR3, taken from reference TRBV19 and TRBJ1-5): DGGITQSPKYLFRKEGQNVTLSCEQNLNHDAMYWYRQDPGQGLRLIYYSQIVNDFQKGDIAEGYSVSREKKESFPLTVTSAQKNPTAFYLCASSISDWRGGDQPQHFGDGTRLSIL.